The table lists the clone carrying this T cell receptor (beta chain) with a few counts. Its antigen is unknown. This entry comes from a study of identical twins. Study-wide results and caveats: Where out-of-frame alpha sequences were twin-shared, they showed excess low generation probability.

TCRdb reanalysed the 5' RACE reads using MiXCR and keeps one entry per CDR3 protein. The repertoire holds roughly 630,000 distinct CDR3 sequences, with under 8.5% as singletons. Germline CDR1 is MDHEN and CDR2 is SYDVKM. Trimming took 5 bases from V and 5 from J, leaving 12 bases between them. The CDR3 extends over 14 amino acids. These same records also appear under a second study, on yellow fever vaccine responses in identical twins.

The clonotype was recovered from a woman aged 18-30 years in good health. The sequencing input was PBMCs. The genes are TRBV28 and TRBJ2-2; no clear D gene. In DNA form, the CDR3 reads TGTGCCAGCAGTCAGGCCCCCGCTACCGGGGAGCTGTTTTTT. Amino acid sequence: CASSQAPATGELFF.